Listed here are 15 T cell receptor beta chains from one sample, sequenced in a study of early T cells in non-severe SARS-CoV-2 infection. One entry per CDR3 protein, called by TCRdb with MiXCR from the 5' RACE reads. This sample has 55,000 to 75,000 distinct CDR3 sequences, with around 13% found just once. Sequences were obtained from whole blood. These receptors were taken from an adult who was a healthcare worker with PCR-confirmed SARS-CoV-2 infection or an uninfected control (not recorded which).

The J gene is TRBJ1-6, the V gene TRBV5-1; the match to TRBD1 covers 9 bases. Germline V gives CDR1 SGHRS, CDR2 YFSETQ. This CDR3 region has 14 residues. V dropped 4 bases and J dropped 10; count of bases not matched to a gene: 6. CDR3 amino acids: CASSPGQGQSPLHF. DNA of the CDR3: TGCGCCAGCAGCCCGGGACAGGGTCAATCACCCCTCCACTTT.

This clonotype was seen many times. The V and J genes are TRBV11-2 and TRBJ1-2; D gene unclear. CDR1 is SGHAT, CDR2 FQNNGV, per germline. The V end was cut by 0 bases, the J end by 7 bases, with 6 bases between. This CDR3 spans 12 amino acids. The CDR3 reads CASSLDLIGYTF. The DNA of the CDR3 is TGTGCCAGCAGCTTAGACCTAATTGGCTACACCTTC.

This sequence joins TRBV10-3 and TRBJ1-2; 9 nucleotides align to TRBD1. The germline CDR1 and CDR2 sequences are ENHRY and SYGVKD. Trimming at V came to 6 bases and at J to 6 bases, leaving 5 bases not matched to a gene. This CDR3 contains 13 residues. The CDR3 here is CAIRGTGGDGYTF. The DNA for the CDR3 is TGTGCCATCAGGGGAACAGGGGGCGATGGCTACACCTTC.

In this sample, this clonotype turned up many times. V is TRBV7-8 and J is TRBJ1-5; the D gene is possibly TRBD1 (6 bases). Looked up from germline, CDR1 is SGHVS and CDR2 is FQNEAQ. The CDR3 consists of 17 residues. Trimming cost V 5 bases and J 1 base, with 18 bases left between them. The DNA of the CDR3 is TGTGCCAGCAGCCCAGAGGGGGGGCGGACCAGCAATCAGCCCCAGCATTTT. Translated, it gives CASSPEGGRTSNQPQHF. The complete variable domain, with remaining parts taken from reference TRBV7-8 and TRBJ1-5, reads GAGVSQSPRYKVAKRGQDVALRCDPISGHVSLFWYQQALGQGPEFLTYFQNEAQLDKSGLPSDRFFAERPEGSVSTLKIQRTQQEDSAVYLCASSPEGGRTSNQPQHFGDGTRLSIL.

This clonotype appeared a few times. This sequence joins TRBV28 and TRBJ1-1, with D hard to call. Deletions cut 4 bases from V and 10 bases from J, with 13 bases between. Germline assignment: CDR1 MDHEN and CDR2 SYDVKM. The length of the CDR3 is 12 residues. The CDR3 reads CASSSWEWRAFF. In DNA form, the CDR3 reads TGTGCCAGCAGTTCCTGGGAGTGGCGAGCTTTCTTT.

Many counts were recorded for this clonotype. V is TRBV6-2 or TRBV6-3 and J is TRBJ1-1; 9 bases are shared with TRBD1. V was pared by 6 bases and J by 3 bases, with 2 bases of the junction left unmatched. Per germline, CDR1 MNHEY and CDR2 SVGEGT. The length of the CDR3 is 13 residues. The CDR3 reads CASRRQGDTEAFF. The CDR3 DNA is TGTGCCAGCAGACGACAGGGGGACACTGAAGCTTTCTTT.

The chain carries TRBV7-2 and TRBJ2-7; D is possibly TRBD2 (6 bases). In germline, CDR1 is SGHTA, CDR2 FQGNSA. This CDR3 is built from 15 residues. V lost 6 bases and J lost 0, with 15 bases in between. DNA of the CDR3: TGTGCCAGCAGACTCCTAGCGTCCCCCTCCTACGAGCAGTACTTC. It encodes CASRLLASPSYEQYF.

This clonotype was seen many times. The chain uses TRBV20-1 and TRBJ1-5, with a weak D call TRBD1 (5 bases). Germline loops: CDR1 DFQATT, CDR2 SNEGSKA (reference sequence). The V gene lost 8 bases and the J gene lost 4 bases, with 12 bases spanning the gap. The CDR3 runs to 12 residues. CDR3 sequence: CSWGEGNQPQHF. CDR3 in DNA: TGCAGTTGGGGAGAGGGGAATCAGCCCCAGCATTTT.

There are many counts of this clonotype. The V call is TRBV20-1, the J call TRBJ1-6; 8 positions agree with TRBD1. The CDR3 loop spans 16 amino acids. Germline loops: CDR1 DFQATT, CDR2 SNEGSKA (reference sequence). V was clipped by 2 bases and J by 7 bases; unmatched bases: 10. The CDR3 region has the DNA TGCAGTGCTAGAAGAGATGGACAGGGAGGGAATTCACCCCTCCACTTT. Its translation is CSARRDGQGGNSPLHF.

Ten or more counts support this clonotype. The chain is built from TRBV20-1 and TRBJ2-1, with a weak D call TRBD2 (6 bases). The germline V gene encodes CDR1 DFQATT and CDR2 SNEGSKA (reference sequence). This CDR3 is built from 15 residues. V shed 5 bases and J shed 0 bases, with 14 bases lying between them. In nucleotides, the CDR3 is TGCAGTGCTGGGGGACTTTTTGACTCCTACAATGAGCAGTTCTTC. Protein: CSAGGLFDSYNEQFF.

This clonotype was detected ten times or more. This chain uses TRBV12-5 with TRBJ2-5; D gene ambiguous. CDR3 length equals 15 residues. Trimming stripped 2 bases from V and 5 bases from J, with 15 bases between. Per the germline V gene, CDR1 is LGHNT and CDR2 is FRNRAP. The DNA of the CDR3 is TGTGCTAGTGGTTTGTCCCTCGACCCCGATGAGACCCAGTACTTC. The encoded protein is CASGLSLDPDETQYF.

Ten or more counts support this clonotype. The chain is built from TRBV12-3 or TRBV12-4 and TRBJ2-5; TRBD2 matches at 13 bases. V dropped 4 bases and J dropped 4; count of bases not matched to a gene: 6. The CDR3 length is 16 residues. The CDR3 region is CASSSPLAGGVETQYF. CDR3 coding DNA: TGTGCCAGCAGTTCCCCACTAGCGGGAGGGGTAGAGACCCAGTACTTC.

At least ten counts were recorded for this clonotype. CDR3 residues: CASSKTDPTGGSGELFF. For the CDR3, the DNA is TGTGCCAGCAGCAAAACCGACCCGACAGGGGGCTCCGGGGAGCTGTTTTTT. V is TRBV28 and J is TRBJ2-2; 10 bases fit TRBD1. The CDR3 is 17 amino acids. CDR1 is MDHEN and CDR2 is SYDVKM in the germline V gene. V shed 6 bases, J shed 6 bases, and the junction held 13 bases outside the gene matches.

There are many counts of this clonotype. The CDR3 DNA is TGCAGTGCTAAAGAGACAGGGATGAACACTGAAGCTTTCTTT. Translation gives CSAKETGMNTEAFF. The rearrangement uses TRBV20-1 and TRBJ1-1; 7 bases are shared with TRBD1. Germline CDR1 is DFQATT and CDR2 is SNEGSKA (reference sequence). The length of the CDR3 is 14 residues. V shed 4 bases and J 0 bases; nucleotides not matched to a gene: 5.

This clonotype was picked up many times. J is TRBJ2-1 and V is TRBV7-9; the D is unclear. Trimming pared 4 bases from V and 9 bases from J, leaving 10 bases between. Germline assignment: CDR1 SEHNR and CDR2 FQNEAQ (reference sequence). The CDR3 is 12 residues long. The DNA for the CDR3 is TGTGCCAGCAGCTCAAGCGTAGGTGAGCAGTTCTTC. It codes for CASSSSVGEQFF.